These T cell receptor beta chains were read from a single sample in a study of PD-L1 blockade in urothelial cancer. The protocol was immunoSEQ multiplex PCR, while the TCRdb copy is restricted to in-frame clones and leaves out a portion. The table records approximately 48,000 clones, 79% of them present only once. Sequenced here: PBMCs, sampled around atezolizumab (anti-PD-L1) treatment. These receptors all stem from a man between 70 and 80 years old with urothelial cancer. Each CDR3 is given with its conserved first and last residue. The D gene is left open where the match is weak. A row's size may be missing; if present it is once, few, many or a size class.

DNA: TGTGCCAGCAGTGAAGCTAGCGGGAGGGGAGAGACCCAGTACTTC
CDR3: CASSEASGRGETQYF
length: 15
J: TRBJ2-5
D: TRBD2
V: TRBV2
size: NA

DNA: TGCGCCAGCAGCGACCCCGGGACTAGCGACTACGAGCAGTACTTC
CDR3: CASSDPGTSDYEQYF
length: 15
J: TRBJ2-7
D: TRBD2
V: TRBV5-1
size: many

DNA: TGTGCCACCAGCAGAGCCGGAACTAGCATAAATGAGCAGTTCTTC
CDR3: CATSRAGTSINEQFF
length: 15
J: TRBJ2-1
D: NA
V: TRBV15
size: NA

DNA: TGTGCCAGCAACCCAGGGACAGTACTTTACGAGCAGTACTTC
CDR3: CASNPGTVLYEQYF
length: 14
J: TRBJ2-7
D: TRBD1
V: TRBV6-6
size: NA

DNA: TGTGCCTGGAGAACAGGATCTGGAGGAAACACCATATATTTT
CDR3: CAWRTGSGGNTIYF
length: 14
J: TRBJ1-3
D: NA
V: TRBV30
size: NA

DNA: TGTGCCAGCAGCCACCGGACAGGCCACACTGAAGCTTTCTTT
CDR3: CASSHRTGHTEAFF
length: 14
J: TRBJ1-1
D: TRBD1
V: TRBV14
size: NA

DNA: TGTGCCAGCTCACCAGGAACACAGGGCGGCGAGCAGTACTTC
CDR3: CASSPGTQGGEQYF
length: 14
J: TRBJ2-7
D: NA
V: TRBV18
size: NA

DNA: TGTGCCACCCGACTAGCCCCGAACACCGGGGAGCTGTTTTTT
CDR3: CATRLAPNTGELFF
length: 14
J: TRBJ2-2
D: TRBD2
V: TRBV19
size: NA

DNA: TGCGCCAGCAGCTTGGGGACTAGCGGGAGTTTGTATGAGCAGTTCTTC
CDR3: CASSLGTSGSLYEQFF
length: 16
J: TRBJ2-1
D: TRBD2
V: TRBV5-1
size: NA

DNA: TGTGCTAGTGGTTTGGTAGGAGAGGGCACTGAAGCTTTCTTT
CDR3: CASGLVGEGTEAFF
length: 14
J: TRBJ1-1
D: NA
V: TRBV12-5
size: NA

DNA: TGCGCCAGCAGTAGAATGGAGGGCAACAACTATGGCTACACCTTC
CDR3: CASSRMEGNNYGYTF
length: 15
J: TRBJ1-2
D: NA
V: TRBV5-1
size: NA

DNA: TGTGCCAGCTCACCACCGTCAGAGGGTAATGAAAAACTGTTTTTT
CDR3: CASSPPSEGNEKLFF
length: 15
J: TRBJ1-4
D: NA
V: TRBV18
size: NA

DNA: TGTGCCAGCAGCTCCTTAGCGGGAGGAAACTACGAGCAGTACTTC
CDR3: CASSSLAGGNYEQYF
length: 15
J: TRBJ2-7
D: TRBD2
V: TRBV11-2
size: once

DNA: TGCAGCGCGGGGACTAGCACAGATACGCAGTATTTT
CDR3: CSAGTSTDTQYF
length: 12
J: TRBJ2-3
D: NA
V: TRBV29-1
size: NA

DNA: TGCAGTGCTAGAAGCAGCGGTGAGCAGTTCTTC
CDR3: CSARSSGEQFF
length: 11
J: TRBJ2-1
D: NA
V: TRBV20-1
size: NA

DNA: TGTGCCTGGGGGGCCTACTACGAGCAGTACTTC
CDR3: CAWGAYYEQYF
length: 11
J: TRBJ2-7
D: NA
V: TRBV30
size: NA

DNA: TGTGCCAGCAGTTACGGGGGCTCGACAGAGCAGCCCCAGCATTTT
CDR3: CASSYGGSTEQPQHF
length: 15
J: TRBJ1-5
D: NA
V: TRBV6-6
size: few

DNA: TGTGCCAGCAGTGCAGAGGGACAGACTAATGAAAAACTGTTTTTT
CDR3: CASSAEGQTNEKLFF
length: 15
J: TRBJ1-4
D: TRBD1
V: TRBV9
size: NA

DNA: TGTGCCAGCAGTCCAACACCGGGACAGGCAAATTGGCTCCCGCAAGAGACCCAGTACTTC
CDR3: CASSPTPGQANWLPQETQYF
length: 20
J: TRBJ2-5
D: TRBD1
V: TRBV28
size: NA

DNA: TGTGCCAGCTCACCAGGGACAAACTACTACGAGCAGTACTTC
CDR3: CASSPGTNYYEQYF
length: 14
J: TRBJ2-7
D: NA
V: TRBV18
size: NA

DNA: TGTGCCAGTAGGTCCAGGGGGACGGTTGATGGGGTCATTCAGTACTTC
CDR3: CASRSRGTVDGVIQYF
length: 16
J: TRBJ2-4
D: TRBD1
V: TRBV19
size: NA

DNA: TGTGCCTGGAGTCCCCCTCCGCCGGGACTAGCGGGAGCCCATGAGCAGTTCTTC
CDR3: CAWSPPPPGLAGAHEQFF
length: 18
J: TRBJ2-1
D: TRBD2
V: TRBV30
size: NA

DNA: TGTGCCAGCAGTCCACCGGGACAAATAAACATTTATAGCAATCAGCCCCAGCATTTT
CDR3: CASSPPGQINIYSNQPQHF
length: 19
J: TRBJ1-5
D: NA
V: TRBV28
size: NA

DNA: TGTGCCAGCAGTTACTCCGGGACAGGGAATCAGCAGTACTTC
CDR3: CASSYSGTGNQQYF
length: 14
J: TRBJ2-7
D: TRBD1
V: TRBV6-6
size: NA

DNA: TGTGCCAGCAGCCGGGACAGCTCCTACGAGCAGTACTTC
CDR3: CASSRDSSYEQYF
length: 13
J: TRBJ2-7
D: TRBD1
V: TRBV7-9
size: NA

DNA: TGTGCCAGCAGCTTATTTTCCAGGGATGAAAAACTGTTTTTT
CDR3: CASSLFSRDEKLFF
length: 14
J: TRBJ1-4
D: NA
V: TRBV7-8
size: once

DNA: TGCGCCAGCAGTGGGGACGGGACTAGAGGGTACACCGGGGAGCTGTTTTTT
CDR3: CASSGDGTRGYTGELFF
length: 17
J: TRBJ2-2
D: TRBD2
V: TRBV10-1
size: NA

DNA: TGTGCCAGCAGCTCGGGACTAGCGACCCTATGGGGCTACGAGCAGTACTTC
CDR3: CASSSGLATLWGYEQYF
length: 17
J: TRBJ2-7
D: TRBD2
V: TRBV5-6
size: NA

DNA: TGCAGTGCTAGAGAAAAGCCTGACTTC
CDR3: CSAREKPDF
length: 9
J: TRBJ1-2
D: NA
V: TRBV20-1
size: NA

DNA: TGTGCCAGCAGCCTTGACTTCAACACTGAAGCTTTCTTT
CDR3: CASSLDFNTEAFF
length: 13
J: TRBJ1-1
D: NA
V: TRBV5-4
size: NA

DNA: TGTGCCAGCAGTGAAACGGGACAGGGAAAAATCTCCGGGGAGCTGTTTTTT
CDR3: CASSETGQGKISGELFF
length: 17
J: TRBJ2-2
D: TRBD1
V: TRBV6-1
size: once

DNA: TGTGCCAGCAGTGGAGGGATCCGACAGCCCCAGCATTTT
CDR3: CASSGGIRQPQHF
length: 13
J: TRBJ1-5
D: NA
V: TRBV2
size: NA

DNA: TGTGCCAGCAGCTTGACTGGACTAGCGGGAGCAAAGACCCAGTACTTC
CDR3: CASSLTGLAGAKTQYF
length: 16
J: TRBJ2-5
D: TRBD2
V: TRBV5-6
size: NA

DNA: TGTGCCAGTAGTATAGATCTTGCAACTAATGAAAAACTGTTTTTT
CDR3: CASSIDLATNEKLFF
length: 15
J: TRBJ1-4
D: NA
V: TRBV19
size: NA

DNA: TGTGCCAGCAGTCCTAGAAAGGCAGGGGGCAGACAGCCCCAGCATTTT
CDR3: CASSPRKAGGRQPQHF
length: 16
J: TRBJ1-5
D: TRBD1
V: TRBV28
size: NA

DNA: TGCGCCAGCAGCTCACTGACAGGGAGCACAGATACGCAGTATTTT
CDR3: CASSSLTGSTDTQYF
length: 15
J: TRBJ2-3
D: TRBD1
V: TRBV5-1
size: NA

DNA: TGTGCCATCAGTGTGGAGGCGGGAGTGGGGAATGAGCAGTTCTTC
CDR3: CAISVEAGVGNEQFF
length: 15
J: TRBJ2-1
D: TRBD2
V: TRBV10-3
size: NA

DNA: TGTGCCAGCAGCTTGACTAGCGGGAGCTCCTACAATGAGCAGTTCTTC
CDR3: CASSLTSGSSYNEQFF
length: 16
J: TRBJ2-1
D: TRBD2
V: TRBV27
size: NA

DNA: TGTGCCAGTAGTAGGGGACTAGCGAGCGAGCAGTACTTC
CDR3: CASSRGLASEQYF
length: 13
J: TRBJ2-7
D: TRBD2
V: TRBV19
size: NA

DNA: TGTGCCAGCAGCCCAAGACTAGCGGGTACCCAAGAGACCCAGTACTTC
CDR3: CASSPRLAGTQETQYF
length: 16
J: TRBJ2-5
D: TRBD2
V: TRBV11-2
size: NA

DNA: TGTGCCTGGAGTGACCGTGGAGGTGAAGCTTTCTTT
CDR3: CAWSDRGGEAFF
length: 12
J: TRBJ1-1
D: NA
V: TRBV30
size: NA

DNA: TGTGCCAGCAGCCAAGGCTTTACGGGACAGGTGGATGAAAAACTGTTTTTT
CDR3: CASSQGFTGQVDEKLFF
length: 17
J: TRBJ1-4
D: TRBD1
V: TRBV28
size: few

DNA: TGCGCCAGCAGCCCGGAAACAGGGGTGGCCGGGGAGCTGTTTTTT
CDR3: CASSPETGVAGELFF
length: 15
J: TRBJ2-2
D: TRBD1
V: TRBV5-1
size: NA

DNA: TGTGCCACCCTGGGGGGGGCCAGACGAACTGAAGCTTTCTTT
CDR3: CATLGGARRTEAFF
length: 14
J: TRBJ1-1
D: NA
V: TRBV6-1
size: NA

DNA: TGTGCCAGCAGCGGGCCAGGGACATCCTACGAGCAGTACTTC
CDR3: CASSGPGTSYEQYF
length: 14
J: TRBJ2-7
D: NA
V: TRBV5-5
size: few

DNA: TGTGCCAGCTTGCGGTCCACTATAGCTTTCTTT
CDR3: CASLRSTIAFF
length: 11
J: TRBJ1-1
D: NA
V: TRBV2
size: NA

DNA: TGTGCCAGTAGTAAAGGACAGTCCGATGTCACCGGGGAGCTGTTTTTT
CDR3: CASSKGQSDVTGELFF
length: 16
J: TRBJ2-2
D: NA
V: TRBV19
size: NA

DNA: TGCGCCAGCAGCGCCGCGCCACAGTTTGAAGCTTTCTTT
CDR3: CASSAAPQFEAFF
length: 13
J: TRBJ1-1
D: NA
V: TRBV5-1
size: NA

DNA: TGCGCCAGCAGCTGGCAGGCGAACACTGAAGCTTTCTTT
CDR3: CASSWQANTEAFF
length: 13
J: TRBJ1-1
D: NA
V: TRBV5-1
size: NA

DNA: TGTGCCAGCTCACTAGCGGGGCAGGGCGGTAACTATGGCTACACCTTC
CDR3: CASSLAGQGGNYGYTF
length: 16
J: TRBJ1-2
D: NA
V: TRBV6-6
size: NA

DNA: TGTGCCAGCAGCTCTCAGGGGGCCGGTGAGCAGTTCTTC
CDR3: CASSSQGAGEQFF
length: 13
J: TRBJ2-1
D: TRBD1
V: TRBV7-8
size: NA